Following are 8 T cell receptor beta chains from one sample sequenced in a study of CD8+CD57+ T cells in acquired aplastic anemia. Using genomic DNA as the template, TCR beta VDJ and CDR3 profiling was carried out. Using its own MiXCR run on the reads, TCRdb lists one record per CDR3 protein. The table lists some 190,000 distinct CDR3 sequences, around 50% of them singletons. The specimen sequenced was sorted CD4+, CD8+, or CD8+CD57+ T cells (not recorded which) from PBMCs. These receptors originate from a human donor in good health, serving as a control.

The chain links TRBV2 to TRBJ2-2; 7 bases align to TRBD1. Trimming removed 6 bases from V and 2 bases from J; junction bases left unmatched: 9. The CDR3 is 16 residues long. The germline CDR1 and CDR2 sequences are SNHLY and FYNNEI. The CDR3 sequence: CASSEQGIDNTGELFF. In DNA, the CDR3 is TGTGCCAGCAGCGAACAGGGGATCGATAACACCGGGGAGCTGTTTTTT.

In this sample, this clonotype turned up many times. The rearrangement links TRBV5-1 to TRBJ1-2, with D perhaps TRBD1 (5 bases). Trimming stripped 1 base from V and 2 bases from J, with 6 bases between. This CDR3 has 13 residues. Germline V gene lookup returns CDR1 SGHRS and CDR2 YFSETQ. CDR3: CASSLSGNYGYTF. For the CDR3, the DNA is TGCGCCAGCAGCTTGTCAGGGAACTATGGCTACACCTTC.

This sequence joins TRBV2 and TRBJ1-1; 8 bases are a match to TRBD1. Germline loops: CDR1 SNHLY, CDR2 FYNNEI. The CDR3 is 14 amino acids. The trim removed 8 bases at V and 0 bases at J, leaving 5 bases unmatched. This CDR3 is CASQTGDMNTEAFF. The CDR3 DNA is TGTGCCAGCCAGACAGGGGATATGAACACTGAAGCTTTCTTT.

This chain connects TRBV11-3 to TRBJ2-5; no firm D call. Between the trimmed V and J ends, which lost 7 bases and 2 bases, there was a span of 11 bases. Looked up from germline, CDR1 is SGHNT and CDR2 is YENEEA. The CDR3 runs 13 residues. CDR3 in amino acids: CASTPGPQETQYF. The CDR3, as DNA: TGTGCCAGCACCCCGGGCCCTCAAGAGACCCAGTACTTC.

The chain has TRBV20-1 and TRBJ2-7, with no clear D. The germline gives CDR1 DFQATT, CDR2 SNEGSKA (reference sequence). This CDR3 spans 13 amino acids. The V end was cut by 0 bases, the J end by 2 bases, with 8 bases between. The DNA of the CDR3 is TGCAGTGCTAGAGATGTCCACGCCTACGAGCAGTACTTC. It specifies CSARDVHAYEQYF.

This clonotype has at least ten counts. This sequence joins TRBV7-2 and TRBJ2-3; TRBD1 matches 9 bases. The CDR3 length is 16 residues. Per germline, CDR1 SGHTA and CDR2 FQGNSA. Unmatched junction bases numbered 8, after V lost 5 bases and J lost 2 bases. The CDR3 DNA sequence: TGTGCCAGCAGCCCCATGGGACAGGGATTCACAGATACGCAGTATTTT. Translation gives CASSPMGQGFTDTQYF.

Here the CDR3 DNA reads TGCAGTGCGGTAGGCTGGGTTCGAAACAATGAGCAGTTCTTC. Its translation: CSAVGWVRNNEQFF. The V gene is TRBV20-1, the J gene TRBJ2-5, with D unclear. The J call may not be correct, given that the DNA end is closer to TRBJ2-1. The germline V gene has CDR1 DFQATT and CDR2 SNEGSKA (reference sequence). CDR3 length equals 14 residues.

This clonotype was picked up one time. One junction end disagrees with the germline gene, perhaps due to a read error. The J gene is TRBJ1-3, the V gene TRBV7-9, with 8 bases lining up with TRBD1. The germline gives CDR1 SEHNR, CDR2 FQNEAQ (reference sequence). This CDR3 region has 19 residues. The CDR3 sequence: CASSLRGGIGQGERNTIYF. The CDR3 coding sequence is TGCGCCAGCAGCTTGAGAGGGGGTATTGGACAGGGAGAGAGAAACACCATATATTTT.